The 5 T cell receptor beta chains below come from one sample, sequenced in a study of blood T cell repertoires in COVID-19. Profiling relied on immunoSEQ multiplex PCR, and the TCRdb table lists in-frame clones only, not all of them. Seen here are about 190,000 clones, approximately 86% observed once, and the top ten hold around 1.1%. Sample: peripheral blood. The receptors were gathered from a man aged 25 to 45 with acute or convalescent COVID-19.

The chain recombines TRBV9 with TRBJ2-5, with D possibly matching TRBD1 (6 bases). From germline, CDR1 is SGDLS and CDR2 YYNGEE. Trimming took off 4 bases at V and 2 bases at J, with 15 bases between the two ends. The CDR3 is made up of 15 amino acids. For the CDR3, the DNA is TGTGCCAGCAGCCCCGGACAGAGAGGACAAGAGACCCAGTACTTC. This codes for CASSPGQRGQETQYF.

This chain joins TRBV7-2 and TRBJ1-5; unclear D gene. In germline, CDR1 is SGHTA, CDR2 FQGNSA. Between the trimmed V and J ends, which lost 3 bases and 7 bases, there was a span of 10 bases. This CDR3 is built from 13 residues. This chain's CDR3 is CASSFQIQQPQHF. The CDR3 DNA reads TGTGCCAGCAGCTTTCAGATTCAACAGCCCCAGCATTTT.

J is TRBJ1-3 and V is TRBV29-1, with TRBD1 matching 10 bases. The CDR3 is 12 amino acids. Germline loops: CDR1 SQVTM, CDR2 ANQGSEA. V was clipped by 6 bases and J by 7 bases; unmatched bases: 3. The CDR3 DNA is TGCAGCGTCGGGGGACAGGGGAACACCATATATTTT. This codes for CSVGGQGNTIYF.

The chain carries TRBV19 and TRBJ2-1, with 8 positions matching TRBD2. The CDR3 loop spans 15 amino acids. Unmatched junction bases numbered 3, after V lost 1 base and J lost 4 bases. From germline, CDR1 is LNHDA and CDR2 SQIVND (reference sequence). The CDR3 DNA follows: TGTGCCAGTAGTATAGGCGGGGGGCTTTACAATGAGCAGTTCTTC. Translated: CASSIGGGLYNEQFF.

The rearrangement links TRBV11-3 to TRBJ2-1, with unresolved D. V dropped 7 bases and J dropped 0 bases, with 13 bases sitting between them. The CDR3 is 15 amino acids. The V gene's germline CDR1 is SGHNT and CDR2 YENEEA. The CDR3: CASTSCWSSYNEQFF. DNA for the CDR3: TGTGCCAGCACCTCGTGCTGGAGCTCCTACAATGAGCAGTTCTTC.